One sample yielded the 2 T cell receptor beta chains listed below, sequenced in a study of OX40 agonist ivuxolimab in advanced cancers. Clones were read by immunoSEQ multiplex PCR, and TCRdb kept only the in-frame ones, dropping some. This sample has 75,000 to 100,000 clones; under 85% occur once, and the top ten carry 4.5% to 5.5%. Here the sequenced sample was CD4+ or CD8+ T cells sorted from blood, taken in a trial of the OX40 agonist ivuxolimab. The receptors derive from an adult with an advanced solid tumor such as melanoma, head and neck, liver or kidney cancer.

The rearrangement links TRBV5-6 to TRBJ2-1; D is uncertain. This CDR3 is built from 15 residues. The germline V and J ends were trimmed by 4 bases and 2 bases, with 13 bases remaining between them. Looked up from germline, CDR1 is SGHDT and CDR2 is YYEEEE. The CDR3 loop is CASSAPGVAYNEQFF. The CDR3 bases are TGTGCCAGCAGCGCCCCAGGAGTCGCCTACAATGAGCAGTTCTTC.

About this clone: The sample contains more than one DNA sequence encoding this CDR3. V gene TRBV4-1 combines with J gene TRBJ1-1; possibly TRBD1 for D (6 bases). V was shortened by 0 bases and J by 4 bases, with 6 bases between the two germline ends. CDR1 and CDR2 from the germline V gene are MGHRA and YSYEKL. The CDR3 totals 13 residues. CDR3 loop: CASSQEGGTEAFF. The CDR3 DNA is TGCGCCAGCAGCCAAGAAGGGGGCACTGAAGCTTTCTTT.